These 14 T cell receptor beta chains were sequenced from one sample in a study of vaccination and CD4 T cells after COVID-19. The Oncomine TCR Beta short-read assay was what sequenced the DNA obtained from cultured CD4+ T cells. TCRdb re-called the PCR reads through MiXCR, storing one row per CDR3 protein. The table lists about 18,000 distinct CDR3 sequences, about 53% of them singletons. Treatment specified: approximately 9-day PBMC culture with coronavirus spike peptide pools or control peptides (ViraFEST assay). Antigens of these TCRs are unknown. Sequencing was done on a sample of CD4+ T cells from blood, cultured in vitro. All receptors come from a human donor who had recovered from COVID-19.

The gene calls are TRBV6-2 or TRBV6-3 and TRBJ2-3, with D perhaps being TRBD1 or TRBD2 (5 bases each). V was pared by 4 bases and J by 4 bases, with 15 bases between. The CDR3 runs 15 residues. Germline V gene lookup returns CDR1 MNHEY and CDR2 SVGEGT. As DNA, the CDR3 is TGTGCCAGCAGTTTTAGCGCGAGGGGCCCAGATACGCAGTATTTT. It specifies CASSFSARGPDTQYF.

This clonotype has more than one count but fewer than ten. The chain links TRBV7-6 to TRBJ1-1; TRBD1 matches at 10 bases. The CDR3 has 18 amino acids. The ends lost 1 base at V and 0 bases at J; junction bases unmatched: 8. CDR1 and CDR2 from the germline V gene are SGHVS and FNYEAQ. In DNA, the CDR3 is TGTGCCAGCAGCTTAGGGGCGGGACAGGGGTCTCTGAACACTGAAGCTTTCTTT. Amino acid sequence: CASSLGAGQGSLNTEAFF.

J is TRBJ2-3 and V is TRBV11-2; 9 bases agree with TRBD2. CDR3 length: 19 residues. J gave up 1 base and V 7 bases, and 18 bases lay outside the gene matches. Germline CDR1 reads SGHAT; CDR2 reads FQNNGV. The DNA for the CDR3 is TGTGCCAGCACCAAAACTGGAACCGGGCGGGGGGGAGGCACAGATACGCAGTATTTT. Encoded protein: CASTKTGTGRGGGTDTQYF.

This chain links TRBV19 with TRBJ2-4; tentative D call: TRBD2 (5 bases). Trimming removed 4 bases from V and 3 bases from J, with 13 bases in between. CDR3 size: 15 residues. The V gene's germline CDR1 is LNHDA and CDR2 SQIVND (reference sequence). DNA of the CDR3: TGTGCCAGTAGTACCCCTACCGGGGTCAAAAACATTCAGTACTTC. Its translation is CASSTPTGVKNIQYF.

The chain carries TRBV6-4 and TRBJ1-1, with D unresolved. This CDR3 region has 12 residues. V lost 0 bases and J 10 bases, leaving 9 bases between the germline ends. Per germline, CDR1 MRHNA and CDR2 SNTAGT. CDR3 in amino acids: CASSDSQGRAFF. As DNA, the CDR3 is TGTGCCAGCAGTGACTCGCAAGGGAGAGCTTTCTTT.

This clonotype was recorded a few times. This chain links TRBV21-1 with TRBJ1-2; TRBD1 is the table's D call, not checked against the DNA. TRBV21-1 is a known pseudogene. This CDR3 comprises 15 residues. The chain's CDR3 is CASSKGLDRAYGYTF. CDR3 nucleotide sequence: TGTGCCAGCAGCAAGGGGCTAGACAGGGCCTATGGCTACACCTTC.

This clonotype was observed a handful of times. This rearrangement joins TRBV20-1 to TRBJ1-5; D is ambiguous. The ends were cut back, 1 base at V and 1 base at J, with 11 bases in the middle. Per germline, CDR1 DFQATT and CDR2 SNEGSKA (reference sequence). The CDR3 length is 15 residues. The CDR3 is CSARVLGLSNQPQHF. CDR3 bases: TGCAGTGCTAGAGTTTTGGGATTAAGCAATCAGCCCCAGCATTTT.

The chain uses TRBV29-1 and TRBJ1-2; the match to TRBD1 covers 8 bases. Trimming at V came to 3 bases and at J to 1 base, leaving 1 base not matched to a gene. This CDR3 is built from 13 residues. From germline, CDR1 is SQVTM and CDR2 ANQGSEA. The CDR3 loop is CSVETGVNYGYTF. The CDR3 DNA reads TGCAGCGTTGAGACAGGGGTTAACTATGGCTACACCTTC.

The sample holds a few counts of this clonotype. The chain links TRBV20-1 to TRBJ1-1; D is ambiguous. Trimming cost V 1 base and J 0 bases, with 6 bases left between them. The CDR3 loop spans 13 amino acids. Per germline, CDR1 DFQATT and CDR2 SNEGSKA (reference sequence). The CDR3 nucleotides read TGCAGTGCTAGAGGGAAGGTGAACACTGAAGCTTTCTTT. Translated: CSARGKVNTEAFF.

In its sample, this clonotype was seen a few times. CDR3 DNA: TGTGCCAGCAGTTCGGGACAGGGGCGGTCACCCCTCCACTTT. It translates to CASSSGQGRSPLHF. The chain is built from TRBV12-3 or TRBV12-4 and TRBJ1-6; 10 nucleotides match TRBD1. With 4 bases clipped from V and 10 bases from J, the junction kept 4 bases outside the gene matches. The CDR3 contains 14 residues.

The chain is built from TRBV28 and TRBJ1-2; 8 positions agree with TRBD1. Trimming took 4 bases from V and 7 from J; bases not matched to a gene: 14. Germline-derived CDR1 and CDR2 are MDHEN and SYDVKM. This CDR3 is built from 16 residues. Here the CDR3 reads CASSSEAGATGVGYTF. The CDR3 bases are TGTGCCAGCAGTTCCGAAGCGGGGGCGACAGGGGTTGGCTACACCTTC.

The J gene is TRBJ2-2, the V gene TRBV20-1; D is perhaps TRBD2 (6 bases). Germline CDR1 and CDR2: DFQATT and SNEGSKA (reference sequence). The CDR3 consists of 13 residues. Deletions cut 5 bases from V and 7 bases from J, with 14 bases between. CDR3 in amino acids: CSAGTPGDGELFF. CDR3 nucleotides: TGCAGTGCTGGCACCCCGGGGGACGGGGAGCTGTTTTTT.

The rearrangement uses TRBV5-1 and TRBJ1-2; D is ambiguous. From germline, CDR1 is SGHRS and CDR2 YFSETQ. The germline V and J ends were trimmed by 4 bases and 8 bases, with 12 bases remaining between them. This CDR3 has 12 residues. Written as DNA, the CDR3 is TGCGCCAGCAGCGGAACCTTGCCAGGCTACACCTTC. It encodes CASSGTLPGYTF.

The gene calls are TRBV6-1 and TRBJ1-5; 8 bases align to TRBD1. After removal of 2 bases from V and 5 bases from J, the junction contained 11 bases not matched to a gene. This CDR3 comprises 17 residues. The germline V gene has CDR1 MNHNS and CDR2 SASEGT. CDR3 DNA sequence: TGTGCCAGCAGTGAAAGTTCGTGGGACAGGAGGTATCAGCCCCAGCATTTT. Translation: CASSESSWDRRYQPQHF.